This T cell receptor (beta chain) appears in the sequencing data of a study of blood T cell repertoires in COVID-19. TCRdb's table, derived via immunoSEQ multiplex PCR, lists solely in-frame clones and lacks some. The sample gives more than 100,000 clones, roughly 88% of which show up once; roughly 4% is in the top ten. There are 15 residues in the CDR3. The germline V gene has CDR1 SGHRS and CDR2 YFSETQ. The ends lost 4 bases at V and 7 bases at J; junction bases unmatched: 10. Sequencing was performed on peripheral blood. This rearrangement joins TRBV5-1 to TRBJ2-1; 8 bases map to TRBD1. This clonotype was obtained from a man aged 35 to 55 with acute or convalescent COVID-19. This chain's CDR3 is CASSPDRELGNEQFF. The CDR3, as DNA: TGCGCCAGCAGCCCGGACAGGGAATTGGGTAATGAGCAGTTCTTC.